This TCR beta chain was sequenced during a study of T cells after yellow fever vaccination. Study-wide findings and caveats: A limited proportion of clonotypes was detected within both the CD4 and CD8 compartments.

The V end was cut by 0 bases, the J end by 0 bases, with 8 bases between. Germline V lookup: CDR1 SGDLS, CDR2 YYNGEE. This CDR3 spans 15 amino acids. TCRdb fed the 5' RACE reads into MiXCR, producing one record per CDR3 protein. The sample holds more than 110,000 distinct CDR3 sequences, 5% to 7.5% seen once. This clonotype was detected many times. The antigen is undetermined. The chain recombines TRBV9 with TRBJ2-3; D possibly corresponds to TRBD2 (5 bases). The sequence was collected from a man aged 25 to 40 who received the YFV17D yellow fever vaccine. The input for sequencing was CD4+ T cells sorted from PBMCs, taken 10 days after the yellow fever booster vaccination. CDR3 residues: CASSVEPGSTDTQYF. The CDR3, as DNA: TGTGCCAGCAGCGTAGAACCGGGGAGCACAGATACGCAGTATTTT.